The next 10 T cell receptor beta chains were all read from a single sample in a study of cytotoxic CD8 clonotypes in ibrutinib-treated CLL. Assay: immunoSEQ multiplex PCR; the TCRdb copy retains only in-frame clones and omits some. The sample holds about 9,400 clones, 61% seen once. The source material was PBMCs, sampled before ibrutinib treatment. The receptors were sampled from a human donor with chronic lymphocytic leukemia.

This clone was recorded only once. This chain uses TRBV4-1 with TRBJ2-3; 11 bases fit TRBD2. The CDR3 runs to 15 residues. Trimming took 4 bases from V and 3 from J; bases not matched to a gene: 3. The V gene's germline CDR1 is MGHRA and CDR2 YSYEKL. The CDR3: CASSLGLAGTDTQYF. CDR3 sequence (DNA): TGCGCCAGCAGCCTAGGACTAGCGGGTACAGATACGCAGTATTTT.

The chain has TRBV28 and TRBJ2-1, with D uncertain. The CDR3 extends over 10 amino acids. V lost 3 bases and J 9 bases, leaving 3 bases between the germline ends. Germline CDR1 is MDHEN and CDR2 is SYDVKM. The CDR3 here is CASSLGEQFF. The CDR3 DNA follows: TGTGCCAGCAGTTTGGGTGAGCAGTTCTTC.

A remark on this clone: Other DNA variants within this sample encode the same CDR3. The chain is built from TRBV9 and TRBJ1-4; D unresolved. The germline V gene encodes CDR1 SGDLS and CDR2 YYNGEE. The CDR3 length is 12 residues. Between the trimmed V and J ends, which lost 5 bases and 5 bases, there was a span of 7 bases. The CDR3 DNA reads TGTGCCAGCAGTGGGCTAAATGAAAAACTGTTTTTT. This translates into CASSGLNEKLFF.

V gene TRBV19 combines with J gene TRBJ2-2; D not resolved. Germline-derived CDR1 and CDR2 are LNHDA and SQIVND (reference sequence). CDR3 length equals 13 residues. V was cut by 6 bases and J by 5 bases, with 10 bases left in between. CDR3 nucleotides: TGTGCCAGTAGCCGAGTTCGGACCGGGGAGCTGTTTTTT. Translated, it gives CASSRVRTGELFF.

This chain links TRBV18 with TRBJ2-2; D perhaps matches TRBD2 (7 bases). In germline, CDR1 is KGHSH, CDR2 LQKENI. The CDR3 is 15 amino acids. Between the trimmed V and J ends, which lost 2 bases and 10 bases, there was a span of 17 bases. As DNA, the CDR3 is TGTGCCAGCTCACCAGCAGGCGGGGGCGGCTCGGAGCTGTTTTTT. The encoded protein is CASSPAGGGGSELFF.

V is TRBV30 and J is TRBJ2-2; maybe TRBD2 (6 bases). The germline V gene encodes CDR1 GTSNPN and CDR2 SVGIG (reference sequence). This CDR3 contains 14 residues. V was shortened by 3 bases and J by 1 base, with 9 bases between the two germline ends. CDR3 in amino acids: CAWRRRGNTGELFF. In nucleotides, the CDR3 is TGTGCCTGGAGGAGGCGGGGGAACACCGGGGAGCTGTTTTTT. The full variable domain, in which reference TRBV30 and TRBJ2-2 provide the parts outside the CDR3, is SQTIHQWPATLVQPVGSPLSLECTVEGTSNPNLYWYRQAAGRGLQLLFYSVGIGQISSEVPQNLSASRPQDRQFILSSKKLLLSDSGFYLCAWRRRGNTGELFFGEGSRLTVL.

The chain's CDR3 is CASSPIWERHTTGTNEKLFF. The CDR3 region has the DNA TGTGCCAGCAGTCCCATCTGGGAACGACACACAACGGGGACTAATGAAAAACTGTTTTTT. The chain uses TRBV27 and TRBJ1-4, with D uncertain. The V end was cut by 5 bases, the J end by 2 bases, with 27 bases between. This CDR3 comprises 20 residues. The V gene's germline CDR1 is MNHEY and CDR2 SMNVEV (reference sequence). The full variable domain, completed using reference TRBV27 and TRBJ1-4, is EAQVTQNPRYLITVTGKKLTVTCSQNMNHEYMSWYRQDPGLGLRQIYYSMNVEVTDKGDVPEGYKVSRKEKRNFPLILESPSPNQTSLYFCASSPIWERHTTGTNEKLFFGSGTQLSVL.

The CDR3 protein is CASSPSRADTQYF. CDR3 coding DNA: TGCGCCAGCAGCCCCTCGCGCGCAGATACGCAGTATTTT. The chain carries TRBV4-1 and TRBJ2-3; D unclear. Trimming removed 4 bases from V and 4 bases from J, with 9 bases in between. Germline V CDR1 and CDR2: MGHRA, YSYEKL. The CDR3 extends over 13 amino acids.

This chain uses TRBV5-1 with TRBJ1-4; no definite D call. Germline V gives CDR1 SGHRS, CDR2 YFSETQ. The CDR3 is made up of 14 amino acids. Trimming stripped 0 bases from V and 8 bases from J, with 11 bases between. CDR3 sequence (DNA): TGCGCCAGCAGCTTGGCAACGGGTGGGGAAAAACTGTTTTTT. This gives the protein CASSLATGGEKLFF.

This chain joins TRBV27 and TRBJ2-7; either TRBD1 or TRBD2 may fit D (6 bases each). The CDR3 runs to 14 residues. In germline, CDR1 is MNHEY, CDR2 SMNVEV (reference sequence). V was trimmed by 1 base and J by 5 bases, leaving 12 bases between them. In nucleotides, the CDR3 is TGTGCCAGCAGTTTATGGGGGGCTATGAACGAGCAGTACTTC. It yields the protein CASSLWGAMNEQYF.